The T cell receptor beta chain under discussion was sequenced for a study of OX40 agonist ivuxolimab in advanced cancers. General notes on the study: The costimulatory receptor OX40 (CD134) was targeted by ivuxolimab, a fully human IgG2 agonistic monoclonal antibody. The paper reports the monotherapy dose-escalation portion (N of about 50 patients) of the phase I ivuxolimab trial. Partial responses occurred in three dose-escalation patients, of whom one had hepatocellular carcinoma and two had cutaneous melanoma. Intravenous ivuxolimab was administered to patients every 2 weeks at six dose levels: 0.01, 0.1, 0.3, 1.5, 3 and 10 mg/kg. The point of sequencing TCRbeta in the periphery was to test whether ivuxolimab changed TCR sequence diversity and drove clonal T-cell expansion. The dose-escalation cohort was 82.7% male with a mean age of approximately 59 years, ranging from roughly 23 to 90. Among the approximately 54 dose-escalation patients, some 19 had hepatocellular carcinoma, 15 melanoma, 9 renal cell carcinoma and 9 head and neck cancer. Patients were allowed to have had prior anti-PD-1, anti-PD-L1 or anti-CTLA-4 therapy, and more than 35% of the dose-escalation patients had been treated with checkpoint inhibitors. Overall study outcomes, separate from this receptor: The antigen specificity of the peripheral T cells that underwent clonal expansion was not determined. At doses from 0.1 to 3.0 mg/kg, clonal expansion was seen in both CD4+ and CD8+ blood T cells between baseline and week 6. Low levels of normalized T-cell clonal expansion were also shown by some nonresponding patients. Partial responders in the 0.1-3.0 mg/kg groups had among the lowest normalized peripheral clonal expansion, especially among CD8+ T cells. After ivuxolimab, CD8+ T cells had more expanded clones than CD4+ T cells on average.

Genomic DNA was isolated from the sorted cells so that the TCRbeta CDR3 region could be sequenced. TCRbeta CDR3 regions were sequenced using the immunoSEQ Assay. What TCRdb holds here is the immuneACCESS table cut down to in-frame rearrangements. Part of the clones is not present; checked against another copy, under half of the missing clones reflect an unresolved V gene, and the others are unexplained. The table for this sample lists about 100,000 clones; approximately 90% of them were counted only once. The ten most abundant clones make up roughly 1.1% of the sample. This clone was picked up one time. Its antigen specificity is not known. No qualities accompany the bases; no much larger clone lies one base away. The trial excluded patients who had a history of autoimmune disease or who were on systemic immunosuppression. In every dose cohort, peripheral blood was drawn for TCR sequencing at baseline, cycle 4 day 1, and cycle 7 day 1. Samples came from an open-label, multicenter, first-in-human phase I dose-escalation trial of ivuxolimab. Adults with locally advanced or metastatic melanoma, renal cell carcinoma, hepatocellular carcinoma or head and neck squamous cell carcinoma were enrolled in the trial. CD4+ and CD8+ T cells were sorted separately from peripheral blood before TCR sequencing.

Trimmed from V: 3 bases; trimmed from J: 5 bases; junction bases lacking a gene match: 9. Per the germline V gene (reference sequence), GTSNPN is the CDR1 and SVGIG is the CDR2. The CDR3 runs 15 residues from the cysteine to the phenylalanine. The retained sequence is limited to the CDR3, 45 bases, with the frame set at the first base. Sequences were derived from CD4+ or CD8+ T cells sorted from blood, sampled in a trial of the OX40 agonist ivuxolimab. The sequence was collected from an adult with an advanced solid tumor such as melanoma, head and neck, liver or kidney cancer. Recombination linked TRBV30 to TRBJ2-1, with 8 bases matching TRBD2. The CDR3 region: CAWREPSGSHNEQFF. The nucleotide sequence is given as TGTGCCTGGAGGGAACCCAGCGGGAGCCACAATGAGCAGTTCTTC.